These 2 T cell receptor beta chains came from one sample sequenced in a study of blood T cell repertoires in COVID-19. The assay was immunoSEQ multiplex PCR, and TCRdb's table has in-frame clones only and misses some. The sample comprises around 260,000 clones, 85% to 90% of which are singletons, and more than 1.3% rests with the top ten. The sequenced sample was peripheral blood. These receptor sequences come from a woman aged 35 to 49 who had recovered from COVID-19.

The V and J genes are TRBV7-2 and TRBJ2-7, with D unclear. V dropped 4 bases and J dropped 0 bases, with 16 bases sitting between them. CDR1 is SGHTA, CDR2 FQGNSA, per germline. CDR3 length: 16 amino acids. In nucleotides, the CDR3 is TGTGCCAGCAGCTCTGAGGTCTCCGCGAGCTCCTACGAGCAGTACTTC. As protein: CASSSEVSASSYEQYF. The variable domain in full, with the rest retrieved from reference TRBV7-2 and TRBJ2-7, is GAGVSQSPSNKVTEKGKDVELRCDPISGHTALYWYRQSLGQGLEFLIYFQGNSAPDKSGLPSDRFSAERTGGSVSTLTIQRTQQEDSAVYLCASSSEVSASSYEQYFGPGTRLTVT.

The chain joins TRBV12-1 to TRBJ2-2; TRBD2, the D gene given by the table, was not confirmed from the DNA. TRBV12-1 is described as a pseudogene. There are 12 residues in the CDR3. The CDR3 sequence is CASSFTGGELFF. For the CDR3, the DNA is TGTGCCAGCAGCTTTACCGGCGGGGAGCTGTTTTTT.